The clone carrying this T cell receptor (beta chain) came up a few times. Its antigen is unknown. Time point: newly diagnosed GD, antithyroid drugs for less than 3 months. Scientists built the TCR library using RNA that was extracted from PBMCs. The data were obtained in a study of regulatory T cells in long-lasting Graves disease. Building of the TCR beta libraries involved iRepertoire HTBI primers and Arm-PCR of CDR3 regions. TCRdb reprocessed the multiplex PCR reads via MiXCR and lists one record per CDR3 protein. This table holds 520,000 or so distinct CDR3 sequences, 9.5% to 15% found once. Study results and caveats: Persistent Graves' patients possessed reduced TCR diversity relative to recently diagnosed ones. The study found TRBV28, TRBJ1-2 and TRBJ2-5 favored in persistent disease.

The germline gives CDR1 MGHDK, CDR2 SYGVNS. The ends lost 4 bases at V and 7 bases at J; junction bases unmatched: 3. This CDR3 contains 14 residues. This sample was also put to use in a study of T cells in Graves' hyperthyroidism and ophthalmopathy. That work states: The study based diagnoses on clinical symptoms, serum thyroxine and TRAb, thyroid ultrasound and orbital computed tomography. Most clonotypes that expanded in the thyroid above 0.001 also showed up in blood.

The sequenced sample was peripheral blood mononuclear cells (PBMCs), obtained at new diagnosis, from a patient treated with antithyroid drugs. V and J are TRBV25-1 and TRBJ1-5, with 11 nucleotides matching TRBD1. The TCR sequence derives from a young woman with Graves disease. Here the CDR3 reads CASSAGQGGQPQHF. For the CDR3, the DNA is TGTGCCAGCAGTGCGGGACAGGGGGGCCAGCCCCAGCATTTT.